A selection of T cell receptor beta chains follows, all from one sample in a study of shared clonotypes between healthy human individuals. Method: immunoSEQ multiplex PCR; TCRdb's copy keeps in-frame clones and lacks some. The table has about 320,000 clones, around 86% seen once; the top ten hold 15% to 20%. Specimen: memory CD8+ T cells sorted from blood. These receptor sequences come from a man aged 18 to 29 in good health. CDR3s include the opening cysteine and the closing phenylalanine or tryptophan. D genes are given only for firm matches. Expanded clones get a size class; other rows say once, few or many, or leave the size out.

d_gene,abundance,j_gene,v_gene,CDR3aa,CDR3nt
TRBD1,few,TRBJ1-2,TRBV25-1,CASIGTGANGYTF,TGTGCCAGCATCGGGACAGGGGCCAATGGCTACACCTTC
NA,NA,TRBJ1-2,TRBV30,CAWSVIHNYGYTF,TGTGCCTGGAGTGTCATACATAACTATGGCTACACCTTC
NA,NA,TRBJ2-7,TRBV19,CASSVSVGSYEQYF,TGTGCCAGTAGTGTGTCTGTAGGGTCCTACGAGCAGTACTTC
TRBD2,NA,TRBJ2-2,TRBV6-5,CATNLAGGTGELFF,TGTGCCACCAACCTAGCGGGAGGGACCGGGGAGCTGTTTTTT
TRBD2,NA,TRBJ2-1,TRBV9,CASTAPSGNNEQFF,TGTGCCAGCACTGCGCCTAGCGGGAACAATGAGCAGTTCTTC
NA,NA,TRBJ2-1,TRBV27,CASSLIQGGSYNEQFF,TGTGCCAGCAGTTTAATTCAGGGGGGCTCCTACAATGAGCAGTTCTTC
TRBD1,NA,TRBJ2-7,TRBV6-1,CASSVGTAYEQYF,TGTGCCAGCAGTGTTGGGACAGCCTACGAGCAGTACTTC
TRBD1,NA,TRBJ1-4,TRBV4-1,CASSQVPDRDEKLFF,TGCGCCAGCAGCCAGGTCCCCGACAGGGATGAAAAACTGTTTTTT
NA,once,TRBJ1-6,TRBV28,CASSLWRGRRFEEVHF,TGTGCCAGCAGTTTATGGCGGGGGCGGCGATTTGAAGAGGTCCACTTT
NA,once,TRBJ2-7,TRBV5-6,CASSLVDEQYF,TGTGCCAGCAGCTTGGTGGACGAGCAGTACTTC
NA,few,TRBJ2-5,TRBV30,CAWSPTGLETQYF,TGTGCCTGGAGTCCCACGGGGTTGGAGACCCAGTACTTC
NA,NA,TRBJ2-2,TRBV5-1,CASKEDTGELFF,TGCGCCAGCAAGGAGGACACCGGGGAGCTGTTTTTT
NA,few,TRBJ1-5,TRBV7-9,CASSLGVRPQHF,TGTGCCAGCAGCTTGGGGGTCAGACCCCAGCATTTT
NA,NA,TRBJ2-3,TRBV7-8,CASSFSLEGFRDTQYF,TGTGCCAGCAGCTTCTCGCTCGAGGGGTTTAGGGATACGCAGTATTTT
NA,NA,TRBJ1-1,TRBV28,CASSHTPGVTEAFF,TGTGCCAGCAGTCATACCCCAGGGGTCACTGAAGCTTTCTTT
NA,NA,TRBJ2-1,TRBV4-1,CASSQEETDSYNEQFF,TGCGCCAGCAGCCAGGAGGAGACAGACTCCTACAATGAGCAGTTCTTC
NA,NA,TRBJ1-1,TRBV6-1,CASSARGHMNTEAFF,TGTGCCAGCAGCGCAAGAGGGCACATGAACACTGAAGCTTTCTTT
NA,NA,TRBJ2-1,TRBV4-3,CASSQDQGLAYNEQFF,TGCGCCAGCAGCCAAGACCAGGGGCTCGCCTACAATGAGCAGTTCTTC
TRBD2,NA,TRBJ2-5,TRBV4-1,CASSHRSGGAETQYF,TGCGCCAGCAGCCACCGAAGCGGGGGGGCTGAGACCCAGTACTTC
TRBD1,once,TRBJ2-7,TRBV7-8,CASSLRDSVSEQYF,TGTGCCAGCAGCCTCCGGGACAGTGTAAGCGAGCAGTACTTC
NA,NA,TRBJ2-7,TRBV4-1,CASSQTDSYEQYF,TGCGCCAGCAGCCAAACGGACAGTTACGAGCAGTACTTC
NA,NA,TRBJ2-2,TRBV2,CASRTTGLGVTGELFF,TGTGCCAGCAGGACAACAGGGTTAGGGGTAACCGGGGAGCTGTTTTTT
NA,NA,TRBJ2-2,TRBV4-1,CASSQSAGDGELFF,TGCGCCAGCAGCCAATCTGCGGGCGACGGGGAGCTGTTTTTT
NA,NA,TRBJ2-7,TRBV14,CASSHGHTYEQYF,TGTGCCAGCAGCCATGGACATACCTACGAGCAGTACTTC
NA,NA,TRBJ1-2,TRBV5-1,CASSLGRRVGGYTF,TGCGCCAGCAGCTTGGGGCGCAGGGTGGGTGGCTACACCTTC
NA,once,TRBJ2-3,TRBV4-1,CASSHQLGGRDTDTQYF,TGCGCCAGCAGCCACCAACTCGGGGGAAGGGACACAGATACGCAGTATTTT
NA,NA,TRBJ2-7,TRBV11-3,CASNPFQSTYEQYF,TGTGCCAGCAACCCCTTCCAGTCAACCTACGAGCAGTACTTC
TRBD1,NA,TRBJ1-2,TRBV27,CASSPWGAGGASYYGYTF,TGTGCCAGCAGTCCTTGGGGGGCAGGGGGCGCATCTTACTATGGCTACACCTTC
NA,NA,TRBJ2-1,TRBV28,CASSPKTVWGYNEQFF,TGTGCCAGCAGCCCTAAGACAGTTTGGGGCTACAATGAGCAGTTCTTC
NA,NA,TRBJ2-1,TRBV2,CASSLAQGSYNEQFF,TGTGCCAGCAGTCTAGCCCAGGGCTCCTACAATGAGCAGTTCTTC
TRBD1,NA,TRBJ1-3,TRBV6-4,CASSRTGAPGNTIYF,TGTGCCAGCAGCCGGACAGGGGCTCCTGGAAACACCATATATTTT
NA,once,TRBJ1-5,TRBV15,CATSSNRPWVQPQHF,TGTGCCACCAGCTCAAATAGACCCTGGGTCCAGCCCCAGCATTTT
TRBD1,NA,TRBJ1-1,TRBV28,CASSSRTGEVTEAFF,TGTGCCAGCAGTTCACGGACAGGGGAGGTCACTGAAGCTTTCTTT
NA,NA,TRBJ1-2,TRBV29-1,CSVYRVEDGYTF,TGCAGCGTATACAGGGTGGAGGATGGCTACACCTTC
TRBD1,NA,TRBJ2-3,TRBV27,CASIPPHRTGVADTQYF,TGTGCCAGCATCCCCCCACACAGGACAGGGGTAGCAGATACGCAGTATTTT
NA,NA,TRBJ2-1,TRBV4-3,CASSQDSLAWSEQFF,TGCGCCAGCAGCCAAGATAGCCTAGCTTGGAGTGAGCAGTTCTTC
NA,NA,TRBJ1-3,TRBV10-3,CAIRDSSGNTIYF,TGTGCCATCAGAGACAGCTCTGGAAACACCATATATTTT
NA,once,TRBJ2-1,TRBV20-1,CSASRPYEQFF,TGCAGTGCTAGTCGCCCATATGAGCAGTTCTTC
NA,NA,TRBJ1-1,TRBV7-8,CASSPDGNTEAFF,TGTGCCAGCAGCCCAGACGGGAACACTGAAGCTTTCTTT
NA,NA,TRBJ2-7,TRBV7-9,CASSFSPSAYEQYF,TGTGCCAGCAGCTTTTCTCCCTCCGCTTACGAGCAGTACTTC
NA,NA,TRBJ2-3,TRBV7-9,CASSPKAGISTDTQYF,TGTGCCAGCAGCCCTAAGGCAGGTATTAGCACAGATACGCAGTATTTT
TRBD2,NA,TRBJ2-1,TRBV11-3,CASSSGTSDEQFF,TGTGCCAGCAGCTCCGGGACTAGCGATGAGCAGTTCTTC
NA,once,TRBJ2-7,TRBV5-6,CASSSQGYEQYF,TGTGCCAGCAGCAGTCAGGGTTACGAGCAGTACTTC
TRBD1,once,TRBJ2-2,TRBV5-4,CASSPVGQKNTGELFF,TGTGCCAGCAGCCCTGTGGGACAGAAAAACACCGGGGAGCTGTTTTTT